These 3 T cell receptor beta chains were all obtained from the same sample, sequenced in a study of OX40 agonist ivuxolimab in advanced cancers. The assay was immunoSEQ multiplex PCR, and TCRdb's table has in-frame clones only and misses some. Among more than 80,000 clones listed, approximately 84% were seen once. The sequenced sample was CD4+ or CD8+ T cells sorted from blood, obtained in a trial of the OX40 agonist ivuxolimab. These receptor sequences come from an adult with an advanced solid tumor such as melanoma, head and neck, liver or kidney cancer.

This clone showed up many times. The CDR3 loop reads CASSQDRWTGGTEAFF. CDR3 coding DNA: TGCGCCAGCAGCCAAGATCGGTGGACAGGGGGCACTGAAGCTTTCTTT. V is TRBV4-1 and J is TRBJ1-1, with 10 bases matching TRBD1. The V gene end was trimmed by 0 bases and the J gene end by 4 bases; junction bases not matched to a gene: 5. The CDR3 runs 16 residues. Per the germline V gene, CDR1 is MGHRA and CDR2 is YSYEKL.

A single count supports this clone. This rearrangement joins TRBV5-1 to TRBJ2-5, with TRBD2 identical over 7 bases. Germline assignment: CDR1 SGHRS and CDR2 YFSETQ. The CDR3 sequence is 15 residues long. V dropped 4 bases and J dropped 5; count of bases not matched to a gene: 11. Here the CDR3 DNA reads TGCGCCAGCAGCCCCGTAGGGGCGCGGGGGGAGACCCAGTACTTC. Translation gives CASSPVGARGETQYF.

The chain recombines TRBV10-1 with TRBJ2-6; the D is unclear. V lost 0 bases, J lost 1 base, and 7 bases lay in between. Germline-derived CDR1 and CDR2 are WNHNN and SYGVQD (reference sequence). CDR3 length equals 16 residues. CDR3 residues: CASSESLGSGANVLTF. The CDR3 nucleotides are TGCGCCAGCAGTGAGTCATTAGGTTCTGGGGCCAACGTCCTGACTTTC.